This passage covers 19 T cell receptor beta chains from one sample sequenced in a study of shared clonotypes between healthy human individuals. This table comes from immunoSEQ multiplex PCR, and its TCRdb copy is limited to in-frame clones, with some not included. The sample lists approximately 500,000 clones, 70% to 80% occurring once. Sequencing input: PBMCs. These receptors were obtained from a woman in her thirties or forties in good health. Some clones in this sample may be carry-over from other donors' samples.

This chain connects TRBV7-9 to TRBJ2-5; 11 positions match TRBD1. V shed 8 bases and J 0 bases; nucleotides not matched to a gene: 2. CDR3 length: 14 amino acids. Looked up from germline, CDR1 is SEHNR and CDR2 is FQNEAQ (reference sequence). The CDR3 region is CASGQGAYQETQYF. The CDR3 DNA is TGTGCCAGCGGACAGGGGGCTTACCAAGAGACCCAGTACTTC.

This chain joins TRBV6-1 and TRBJ2-5, with a possible D match to TRBD2 (6 bases). The last part of the DNA fits TRBJ2-7 better; the J call may be wrong. Germline V CDR1 and CDR2: MNHNS, SASEGT. The length of the CDR3 is 13 residues. The CDR3: CASGREESYEQYF. The DNA of the CDR3 is TGTGCCAGCGGGCGGGAAGAATCCTACGAGCAGTACTTC.

J is TRBJ1-4 and V is TRBV29-1, with D unresolved. Per the germline V gene, CDR1 is SQVTM and CDR2 is ANQGSEA. The CDR3 covers 13 residues. CDR3 amino acids: CSTSGGSNEKLFF. The CDR3 DNA reads TGCAGTACGTCAGGTGGATCCAATGAAAAACTGTTTTTT.

V and J are TRBV7-2 and TRBJ2-7; 9 positions agree with TRBD1. The ends lost 5 bases at V and 6 bases at J; junction bases unmatched: 8. The CDR3 is made up of 14 amino acids. CDR1 SGHTA and CDR2 FQGNSA come from the germline V gene. The CDR3 region is CASSTRTGGLEQYF. CDR3 nucleotides: TGTGCCAGCAGCACTCGAACAGGGGGCCTCGAGCAGTACTTC.

This clone has more than one count but fewer than ten. The V gene is TRBV30, the J gene TRBJ1-4; no reliable D call. The CDR3 contains 13 residues. V gave up 3 bases and J gave up 10 bases, with 15 bases separating them. Germline V gene lookup returns CDR1 GTSNPN and CDR2 SVGIG (reference sequence). Written as DNA, the CDR3 is TGTGCCTGGAGAAGTTCACTTAGCGGAAAACTGTTTTTT. It encodes CAWRSSLSGKLFF.

Here the CDR3 reads CATSRSSRSTDTQYF. CDR3 DNA: TGTGCCACCAGCAGATCCTCGCGGAGCACAGATACGCAGTATTTT. The chain links TRBV15 to TRBJ2-3; D ambiguous. The CDR3 totals 15 residues. With 2 bases removed from V and 0 bases from J, the gap between germline ends came to 9 bases. Per the germline V gene, CDR1 is LNHNV and CDR2 is YYDKDF (reference sequence).

This clone was detected once. The V and J genes are TRBV25-1 and TRBJ2-1; 8 nucleotides line up with TRBD2. The CDR3 extends over 16 amino acids. V was pared by 3 bases and J by 7 bases, with 11 bases of the junction left unmatched. CDR1 is MGHDK and CDR2 is SYGVNS in the germline V gene. CDR3 loop: CASSDSGLARWNEQFF. Here the CDR3 DNA reads TGTGCCAGCAGTGATAGTGGACTAGCTCGATGGAATGAGCAGTTCTTC.

The chain uses TRBV28 and TRBJ1-1, with D tentatively TRBD1 (5 bases). This CDR3 has 16 residues. Trimming shortened V by 6 bases and J by 4 bases, and 21 bases separated the two germline ends. Germline lookup yields CDR1 MDHEN and CDR2 SYDVKM. The CDR3 spells CASRPWGGGWSTEAFF. CDR3 DNA: TGTGCCAGCAGACCTTGGGGCGGAGGATGGAGCACTGAAGCTTTCTTT. The complete variable domain, with remaining parts taken from reference TRBV28 and TRBJ1-1, reads DVKVTQSSRYLVKRTGEKVFLECVQDMDHENMFWYRQDPGLGLRLIYFSYDVKMKEKGDIPEGYSVSREKKERFSLILESASTNQTSMYLCASRPWGGGWSTEAFFGQGTRLTVV.

The gene calls are TRBV5-1 and TRBJ2-3; D remains unclear. The germline V and J ends were trimmed by 4 bases and 2 bases, with 14 bases remaining between them. The germline V gene encodes CDR1 SGHRS and CDR2 YFSETQ. The CDR3 is made up of 15 amino acids. The CDR3 nucleotides read TGCGCCAGCAGCGGGCGCGGAAAAGACACAGATACGCAGTATTTT. Its protein product is CASSGRGKDTDTQYF.

The chain carries TRBV30 and TRBJ2-1; weak D call: TRBD1 (6 bases). V lost 1 base, J lost 9 bases, and 10 bases lay in between. Germline CDR1 reads GTSNPN; CDR2 reads SVGIG (reference sequence). The CDR3 is 12 residues long. The CDR3 DNA follows: TGTGCCTGGAGTGAAAACAGGGTTGAGCAGTTCTTC. It translates to CAWSENRVEQFF. Complete variable domain (other parts from reference TRBV30 and TRBJ2-1): SQTIHQWPATLVQPVGSPLSLECTVEGTSNPNLYWYRQAAGRGLQLLFYSVGIGQISSEVPQNLSASRPQDRQFILSSKKLLLSDSGFYLCAWSENRVEQFFGPGTRLTVL.

The chain uses TRBV9 and TRBJ2-7; D is perhaps TRBD2 (6 bases). V was trimmed by 3 bases and J by 3 bases, leaving 13 bases between them. The CDR3 is made up of 14 amino acids. Germline assignment: CDR1 SGDLS and CDR2 YYNGEE. The CDR3: CASSASGLFYEQYF. CDR3 bases: TGTGCCAGCAGCGCCTCGGGACTCTTCTACGAGCAGTACTTC.

The rearrangement uses TRBV15 and TRBJ2-1; TRBD1 is a possible D gene (5 bases). The CDR3 contains 15 residues. CDR1 and CDR2 (germline): LNHNV, YYDKDF (reference sequence). V was clipped by 2 bases and J by 9 bases, with 17 bases between them. The CDR3 is CATSRRDNRYGEQFF. DNA of the CDR3: TGTGCCACCAGCAGACGAGATAACAGGTACGGTGAGCAGTTCTTC. The variable domain in full, with the rest retrieved from reference TRBV15 and TRBJ2-1, is DAMVIQNPRYQVTQFGKPVTLSCSQTLNHNVMYWYQQKSSQAPKLLFHYYDKDFNNEADTPDNFQSRRPNTSFCFLDIRSPGLGDTAMYLCATSRRDNRYGEQFFGPGTRLTVL.

This rearrangement joins TRBV6-1 to TRBJ2-1; TRBD2 matches at 12 bases. Per the germline V gene, CDR1 is MNHNS and CDR2 is SASEGT. The CDR3 covers 15 residues. The junction had 0 bases not matched to a gene; V was cut back by 2 bases and J by 4 bases. Written as DNA, the CDR3 is TGTGCCAGCAGTGAACTAGCGGGAGGGTACAATGAGCAGTTCTTC. As protein: CASSELAGGYNEQFF.

The chain combines TRBV7-9 with TRBJ2-1; D may be TRBD1 (6 bases). The V and J ends lost 2 bases and 2 bases respectively, with 13 bases between them. Per the germline V gene, CDR1 is SEHNR and CDR2 is FQNEAQ (reference sequence). CDR3 size: 16 residues. The CDR3: CASSLRDTQPYNEQFF. The CDR3 DNA reads TGTGCCAGCAGCTTAAGGGACACACAACCCTACAATGAGCAGTTCTTC.

This clone was recorded only once. The same CDR3 can be traced to other DNA sequences in this sample. The rearrangement uses TRBV5-1 and TRBJ1-1, with D maybe TRBD1 (5 bases). The germline gives CDR1 SGHRS, CDR2 YFSETQ. With 0 bases removed from V and 0 bases from J, the gap between germline ends came to 9 bases. The CDR3 length is 15 residues. This chain's CDR3 is CASSLDGGMNTEAFF. The CDR3 nucleotides are TGCGCCAGCAGCTTGGATGGGGGAATGAACACTGAAGCTTTCTTT.

The chain links TRBV28 to TRBJ2-2; maybe TRBD2 (6 bases). The length of the CDR3 is 14 residues. Germline CDR1 is MDHEN and CDR2 is SYDVKM. The ends were cut back, 6 bases at V and 6 bases at J, with 14 bases in the middle. The CDR3 nucleotides read TGTGCCAGCAGCCGGGGCGCGGGGTCCGGGGAGCTGTTTTTT. It codes for CASSRGAGSGELFF.

The gene calls are TRBV30 and TRBJ2-1, with 7 bases fitting TRBD2. Per the germline V gene, CDR1 is GTSNPN and CDR2 is SVGIG (reference sequence). V lost 5 bases to trimming and J lost 14 bases; unmatched junction nucleotides: 6. The CDR3 has 10 residues. In DNA, the CDR3 is TGTGCCTGGGGGGGGGTAAGGGAGTTCTTC. Translation gives CAWGGVREFF.

The V call is TRBV5-4, the J call TRBJ2-7; 11 bases align to TRBD2. The CDR3 is 15 residues long. CDR1 and CDR2 (germline): SGHNT, YYREEE (reference sequence). The trim removed 5 bases at V and 3 bases at J, leaving 7 bases unmatched. The CDR3: CASSRGTSGVYEQYF. The DNA of the CDR3 is TGTGCCAGCAGTAGGGGGACTAGCGGAGTCTACGAGCAGTACTTC.

This chain links TRBV9 with TRBJ2-1; D uncertain. Between the trimmed V and J ends, which lost 0 bases and 9 bases, there was a span of 10 bases. CDR3 length: 13 residues. The germline V gene has CDR1 SGDLS and CDR2 YYNGEE. The CDR3 bases are TGTGCCAGCAGCGTAGGGGTAACCGGTGAGCAGTTCTTC. Amino acids: CASSVGVTGEQFF.